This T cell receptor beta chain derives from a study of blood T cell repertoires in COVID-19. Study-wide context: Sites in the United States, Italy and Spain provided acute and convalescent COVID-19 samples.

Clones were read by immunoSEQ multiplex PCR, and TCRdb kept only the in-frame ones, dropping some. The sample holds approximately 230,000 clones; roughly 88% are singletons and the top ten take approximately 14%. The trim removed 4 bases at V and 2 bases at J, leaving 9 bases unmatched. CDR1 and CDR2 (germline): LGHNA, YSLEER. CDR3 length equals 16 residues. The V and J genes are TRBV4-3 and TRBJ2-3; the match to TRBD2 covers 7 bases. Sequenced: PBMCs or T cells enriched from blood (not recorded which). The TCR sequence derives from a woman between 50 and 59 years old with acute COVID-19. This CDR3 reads CASSPQAGPLTDTQYF. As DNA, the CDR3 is TGCGCCAGCAGCCCCCAAGCGGGACCCCTCACAGATACGCAGTATTTT.